This TCR beta chain was identified in a study of post-analysis software for immune sequencing data. This clonotype was observed a few times. Antigen: not known. cDNA libraries of TCR beta carried unique molecular identifiers. TCRdb reprocessed the PCR reads with MiXCR, giving one entry per CDR3 protein. Of about 540,000 distinct CDR3 sequences in the sample, around a third are singletons; the top ten hold around 6.1%. Regarding the study as a whole: Controls had lower frequencies than patients of a few TRBV segments, which included TRBV5-6, TRBV5-1 and TRBV20-1. Pronounced co-clustering by F measure was evident among identically batched samples.

CDR3 length: 13 residues. The ends were cut back, 3 bases at V and 3 bases at J, with 6 bases in the middle. The germline V gene has CDR1 SGHTA and CDR2 FQGNSA. The source of this sequence is a girl aged 2-17 years with multiple sclerosis. The sample taken for sequencing was blood. The chain carries TRBV7-2 and TRBJ1-5, with D hard to call. Here the CDR3 reads CASSFLYNQPQHF. Written as DNA, the CDR3 is TGTGCCAGCAGCTTCCTATACAATCAGCCCCAGCATTTT.